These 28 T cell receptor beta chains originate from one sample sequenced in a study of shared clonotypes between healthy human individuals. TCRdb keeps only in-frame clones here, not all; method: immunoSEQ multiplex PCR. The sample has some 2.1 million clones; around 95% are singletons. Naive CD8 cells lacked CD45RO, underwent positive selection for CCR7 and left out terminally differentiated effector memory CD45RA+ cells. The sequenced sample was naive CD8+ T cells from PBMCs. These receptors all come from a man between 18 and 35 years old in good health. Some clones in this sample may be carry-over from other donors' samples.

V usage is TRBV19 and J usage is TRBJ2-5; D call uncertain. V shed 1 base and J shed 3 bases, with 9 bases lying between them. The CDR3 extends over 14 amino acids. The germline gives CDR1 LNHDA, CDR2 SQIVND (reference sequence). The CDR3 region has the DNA TGTGCCAGTAGTATAGCCGCCCAGGAAGAGACCCAGTACTTC. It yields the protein CASSIAAQEETQYF.

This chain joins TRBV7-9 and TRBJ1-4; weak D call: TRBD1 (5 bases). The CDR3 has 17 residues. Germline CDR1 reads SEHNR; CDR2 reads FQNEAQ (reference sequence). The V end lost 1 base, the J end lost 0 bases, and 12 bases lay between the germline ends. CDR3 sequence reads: CASSLGALGATNEKLFF. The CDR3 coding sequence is TGTGCCAGCAGCTTAGGAGCTTTAGGGGCAACTAATGAAAAACTGTTTTTT.

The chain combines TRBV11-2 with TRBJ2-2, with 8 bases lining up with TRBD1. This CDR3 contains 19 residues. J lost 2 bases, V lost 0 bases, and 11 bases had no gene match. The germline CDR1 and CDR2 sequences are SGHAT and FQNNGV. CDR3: CASSLEPAGGVSNTGELFF. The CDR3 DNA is TGTGCCAGCAGCTTAGAGCCGGCAGGGGGCGTCTCCAACACCGGGGAGCTGTTTTTT.

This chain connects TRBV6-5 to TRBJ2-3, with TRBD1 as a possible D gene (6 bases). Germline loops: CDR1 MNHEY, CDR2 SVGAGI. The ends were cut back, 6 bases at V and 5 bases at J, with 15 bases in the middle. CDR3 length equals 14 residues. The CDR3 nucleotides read TGTGCCAGCAGCTCCGGGACAACGCAAGATACGCAGTATTTT. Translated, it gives CASSSGTTQDTQYF.

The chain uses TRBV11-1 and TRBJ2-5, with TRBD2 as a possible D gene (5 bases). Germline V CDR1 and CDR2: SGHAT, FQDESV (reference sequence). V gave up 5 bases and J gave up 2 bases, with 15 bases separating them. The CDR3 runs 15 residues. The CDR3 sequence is CASSPSEGGQETQYF. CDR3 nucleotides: TGTGCCAGCAGCCCCTCTGAGGGTGGGCAAGAGACCCAGTACTTC.

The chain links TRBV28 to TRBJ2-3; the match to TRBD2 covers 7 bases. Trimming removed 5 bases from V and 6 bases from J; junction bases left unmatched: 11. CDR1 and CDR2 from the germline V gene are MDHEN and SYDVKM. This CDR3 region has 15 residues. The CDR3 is CASSPKGGSDDTQYF. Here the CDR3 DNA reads TGTGCCAGCAGTCCTAAGGGCGGGAGTGACGATACGCAGTATTTT.

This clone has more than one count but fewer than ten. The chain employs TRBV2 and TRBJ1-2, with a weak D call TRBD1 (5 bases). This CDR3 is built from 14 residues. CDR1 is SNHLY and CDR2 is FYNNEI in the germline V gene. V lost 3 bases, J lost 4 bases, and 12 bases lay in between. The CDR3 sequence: CASSESRVGYGYTF. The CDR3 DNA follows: TGTGCCAGCAGTGAGAGCAGGGTGGGCTATGGCTACACCTTC.

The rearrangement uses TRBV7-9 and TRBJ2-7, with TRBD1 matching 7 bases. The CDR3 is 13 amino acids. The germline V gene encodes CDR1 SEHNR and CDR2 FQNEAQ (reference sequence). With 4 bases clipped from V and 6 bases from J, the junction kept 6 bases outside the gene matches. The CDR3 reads CASSWTGKGEQYF. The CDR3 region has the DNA TGTGCCAGCAGCTGGACAGGAAAGGGCGAGCAGTACTTC. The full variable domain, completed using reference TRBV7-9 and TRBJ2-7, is DTGVSQNPRHKITKRGQNVTFRCDPISEHNRLYWYRQTLGQGPEFLTYFQNEAQLEKSRLLSDRFSAERPKGSFSTLEIQRTEQGDSAMYLCASSWTGKGEQYFGPGTRLTVT.

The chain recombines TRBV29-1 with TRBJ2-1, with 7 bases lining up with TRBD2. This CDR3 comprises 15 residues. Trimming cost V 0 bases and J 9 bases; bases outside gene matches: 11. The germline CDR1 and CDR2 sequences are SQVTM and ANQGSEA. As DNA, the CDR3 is TGCAGCGTTGAAGAGCGGGAGATCCTAATCGGTGAGCAGTTCTTC. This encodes CSVEEREILIGEQFF.

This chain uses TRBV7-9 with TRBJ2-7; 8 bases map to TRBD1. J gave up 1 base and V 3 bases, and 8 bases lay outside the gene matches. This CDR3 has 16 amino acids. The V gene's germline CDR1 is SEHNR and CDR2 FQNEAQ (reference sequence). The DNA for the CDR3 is TGTGCCAGCAGCTTCTTCAGGGGGCGAGATTCCTACGAGCAGTACTTC. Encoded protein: CASSFFRGRDSYEQYF.

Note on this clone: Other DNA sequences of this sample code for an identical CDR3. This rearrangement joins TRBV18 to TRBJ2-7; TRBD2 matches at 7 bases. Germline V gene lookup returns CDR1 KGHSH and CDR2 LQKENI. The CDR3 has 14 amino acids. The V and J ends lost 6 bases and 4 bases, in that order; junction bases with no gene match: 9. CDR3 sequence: CASSPGREGYEQYF. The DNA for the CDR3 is TGTGCCAGCTCCCCGGGCAGGGAGGGGTACGAGCAGTACTTC.

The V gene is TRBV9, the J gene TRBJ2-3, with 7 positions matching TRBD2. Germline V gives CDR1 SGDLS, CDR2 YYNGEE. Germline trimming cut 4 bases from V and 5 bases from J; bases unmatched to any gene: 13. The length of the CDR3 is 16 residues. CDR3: CASSTPPWGGIDTQYF. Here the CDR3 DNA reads TGTGCCAGCAGCACTCCACCCTGGGGGGGGATAGATACGCAGTATTTT.

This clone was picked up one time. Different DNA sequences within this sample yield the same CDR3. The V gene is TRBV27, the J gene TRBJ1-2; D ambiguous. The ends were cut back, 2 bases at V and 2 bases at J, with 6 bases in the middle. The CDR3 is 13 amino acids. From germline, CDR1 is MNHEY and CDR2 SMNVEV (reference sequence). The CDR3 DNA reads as TGTGCCAGCAGTTTACGGGTGAACTATGGCTACACCTTC. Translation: CASSLRVNYGYTF.

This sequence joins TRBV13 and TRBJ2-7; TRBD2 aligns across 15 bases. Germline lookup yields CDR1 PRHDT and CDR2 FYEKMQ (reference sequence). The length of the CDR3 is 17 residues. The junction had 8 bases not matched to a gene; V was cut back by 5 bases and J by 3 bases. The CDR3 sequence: CASSQRTSGRAHYEQYF. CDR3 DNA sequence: TGTGCCAGCAGCCAAAGGACTAGCGGGAGGGCCCACTACGAGCAGTACTTC.

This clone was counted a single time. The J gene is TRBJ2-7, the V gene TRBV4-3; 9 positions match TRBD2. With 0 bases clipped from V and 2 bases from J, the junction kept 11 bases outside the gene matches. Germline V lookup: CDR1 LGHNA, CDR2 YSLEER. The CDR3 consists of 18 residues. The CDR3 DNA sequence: TGCGCCAGCAGCCAAGAGGGCCCGGGGGCTAGCGGGGCCTACGAGCAGTACTTC. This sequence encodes CASSQEGPGASGAYEQYF.

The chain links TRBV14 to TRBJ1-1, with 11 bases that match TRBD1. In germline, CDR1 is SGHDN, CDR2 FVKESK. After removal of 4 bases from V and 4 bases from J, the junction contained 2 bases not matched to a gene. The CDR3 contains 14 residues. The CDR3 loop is CASSLGQGGTEAFF. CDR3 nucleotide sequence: TGTGCCAGCAGCCTGGGACAGGGGGGCACTGAAGCTTTCTTT.

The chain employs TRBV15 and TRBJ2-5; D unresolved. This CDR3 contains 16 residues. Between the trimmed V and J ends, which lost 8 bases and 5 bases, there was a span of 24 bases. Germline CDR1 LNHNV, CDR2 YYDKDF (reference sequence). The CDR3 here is CATVNRSGLNTETQYF. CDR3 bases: TGTGCCACCGTTAACCGGTCAGGTTTAAATACGGAGACCCAGTACTTC. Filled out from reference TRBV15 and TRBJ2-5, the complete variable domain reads DAMVIQNPRYQVTQFGKPVTLSCSQTLNHNVMYWYQQKSSQAPKLLFHYYDKDFNNEADTPDNFQSRRPNTSFCFLDIRSPGLGDTAMYLCATVNRSGLNTETQYFGPGTRLLVL.

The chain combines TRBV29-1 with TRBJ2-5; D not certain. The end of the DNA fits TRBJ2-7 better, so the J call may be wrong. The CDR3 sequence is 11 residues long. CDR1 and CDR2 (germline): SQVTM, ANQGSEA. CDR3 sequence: CSVDSDYEQYF. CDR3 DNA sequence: TGCAGCGTTGATTCGGACTACGAGCAGTACTTC.

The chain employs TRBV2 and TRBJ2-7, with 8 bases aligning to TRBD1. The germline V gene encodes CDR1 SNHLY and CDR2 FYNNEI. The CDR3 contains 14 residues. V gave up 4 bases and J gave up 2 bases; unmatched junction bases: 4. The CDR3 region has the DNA TGTGCCAGCAGTGCCGGGACAGGCCCCTACGAGCAGTACTTC. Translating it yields CASSAGTGPYEQYF.

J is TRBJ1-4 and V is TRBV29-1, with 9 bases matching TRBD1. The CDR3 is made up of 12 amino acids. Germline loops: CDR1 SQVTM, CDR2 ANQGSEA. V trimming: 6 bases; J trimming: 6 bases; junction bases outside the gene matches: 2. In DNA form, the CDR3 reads TGCAGCGTAGGACAGGGGTATGAAAAACTGTTTTTT. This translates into CSVGQGYEKLFF. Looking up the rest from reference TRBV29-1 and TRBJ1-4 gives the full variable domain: SAVISQKPSRDICQRGTSLTIQCQVDSQVTMMFWYRQQPGQSLTLIATANQGSEATYESGFVIDKFPISRPNLTFSTLTVSNMSPEDSSIYLCSVGQGYEKLFFGSGTQLSVL.

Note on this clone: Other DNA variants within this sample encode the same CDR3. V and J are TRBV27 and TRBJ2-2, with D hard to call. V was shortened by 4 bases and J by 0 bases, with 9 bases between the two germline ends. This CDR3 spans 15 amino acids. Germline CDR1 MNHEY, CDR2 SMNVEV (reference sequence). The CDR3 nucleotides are TGTGCCAGCAGTTCCTGGACGGCGAACACCGGGGAGCTGTTTTTT. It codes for CASSSWTANTGELFF.

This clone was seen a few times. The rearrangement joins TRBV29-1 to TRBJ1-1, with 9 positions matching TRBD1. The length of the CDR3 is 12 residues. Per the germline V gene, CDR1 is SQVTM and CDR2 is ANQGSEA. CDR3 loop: CNIDTGGGEAFF. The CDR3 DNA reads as TGCAACATTGATACAGGGGGCGGTGAAGCTTTCTTT.

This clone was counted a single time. In DNA, the CDR3 is TGTGCCAGCAGGAGCCCGGGCGTCGAAAGGGAACTGTTTTTT. Its protein product is CASRSPGVERELFF. This chain joins TRBV6-1 and TRBJ1-4; D not resolved. From germline, CDR1 is MNHNS and CDR2 SASEGT. The CDR3 contains 14 residues. V was shortened by 6 bases and J by 12 bases, with 20 bases between the two germline ends.

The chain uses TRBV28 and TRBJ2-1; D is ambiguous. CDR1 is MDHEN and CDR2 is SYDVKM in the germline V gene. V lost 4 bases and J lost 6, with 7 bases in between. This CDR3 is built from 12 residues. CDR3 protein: CASSYYVNEQFF. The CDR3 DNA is TGTGCCAGCAGTTATTACGTCAATGAGCAGTTCTTC.

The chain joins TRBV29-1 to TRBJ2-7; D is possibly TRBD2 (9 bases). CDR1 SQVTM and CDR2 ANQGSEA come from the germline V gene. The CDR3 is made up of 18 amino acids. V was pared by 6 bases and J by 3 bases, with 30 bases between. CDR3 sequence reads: CSVGRGPLAGNTIYEQYF. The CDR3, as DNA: TGCAGCGTGGGCAGGGGGCCACTAGCGGGCAATACCATCTACGAGCAGTACTTC.

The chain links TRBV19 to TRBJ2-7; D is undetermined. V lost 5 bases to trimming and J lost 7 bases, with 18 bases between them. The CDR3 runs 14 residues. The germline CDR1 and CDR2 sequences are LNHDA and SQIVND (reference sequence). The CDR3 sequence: CASSQLLGLGEQYF. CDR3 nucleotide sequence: TGTGCCAGTAGTCAGCTATTGGGGTTGGGTGAGCAGTACTTC.

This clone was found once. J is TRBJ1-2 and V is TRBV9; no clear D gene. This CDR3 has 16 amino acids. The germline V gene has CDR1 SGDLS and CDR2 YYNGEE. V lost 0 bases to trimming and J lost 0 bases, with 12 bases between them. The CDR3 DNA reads TGTGCCAGCAGCGTAGATCTTCTGGGGTCTAACTATGGCTACACCTTC. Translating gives CASSVDLLGSNYGYTF.

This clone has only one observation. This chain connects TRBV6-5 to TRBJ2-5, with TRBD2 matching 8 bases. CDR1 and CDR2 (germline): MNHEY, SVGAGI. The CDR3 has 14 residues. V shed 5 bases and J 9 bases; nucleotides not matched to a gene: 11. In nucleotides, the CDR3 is TGTGCCAGCAGTGAAACTAGCGGAGGTTTGGCCCAGTACTTC. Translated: CASSETSGGLAQYF.